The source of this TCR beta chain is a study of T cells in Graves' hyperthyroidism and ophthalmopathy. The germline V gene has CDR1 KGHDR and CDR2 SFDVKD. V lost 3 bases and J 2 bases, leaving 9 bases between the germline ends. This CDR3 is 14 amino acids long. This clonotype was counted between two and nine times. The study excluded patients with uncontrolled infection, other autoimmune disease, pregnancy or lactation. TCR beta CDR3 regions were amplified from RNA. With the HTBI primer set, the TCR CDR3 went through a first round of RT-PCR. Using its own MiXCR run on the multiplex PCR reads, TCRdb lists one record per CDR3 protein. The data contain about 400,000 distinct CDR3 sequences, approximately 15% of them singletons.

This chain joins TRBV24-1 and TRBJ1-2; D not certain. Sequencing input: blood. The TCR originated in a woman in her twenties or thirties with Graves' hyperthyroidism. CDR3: CATSDRERNYGYTF. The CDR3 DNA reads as TGTGCCACCAGTGATAGGGAGAGGAACTATGGCTACACCTTC.